This T cell receptor beta chain originates from a study of monozygotic twins with inflammatory bowel disease (dated by TCRdb to 2018 to 2020). General notes on the study: The full study comprised 30 or so monozygotic twin pairs: nine German pairs (four IBD-concordant, five IBD-discordant) and 19 IBD-discordant Danish pairs. The search for disease-associated traits relied mainly on comparing, within discordant pairs, IBD patients with their genetically identical healthy co-twins. Each individual had, on average, about 151 000 unique TCRalpha sequences and 181 000 unique TCRbeta sequences available for analysis. Results and caveats for the whole study, not just this receptor: The results gave no support for a single strong signal or clonotype linked to IBD. Distinction between different T cell subtypes could not be achieved in the analysis. Differing immunosuppressive treatments among patients may have added background noise and inter-individual variability to the repertoires. A decrease in TCRbeta repertoire diversity, as measured by inverse Simpson index, was observed in IBD patients compared with their healthy co-twins. Compared with healthy twins, IBD patients had fewer clonotypes in common with other individuals, a difference most pronounced in patients showing signs of disease activity. Repertoire similarity did not differ between concordant and discordant twins, possibly due to limited statistical power.

As encoded in the germline V gene, CDR1 is SGHRS while CDR2 is YFSETQ. From the cysteine up to the phenylalanine, the CDR3 has a length of 16 residues. Only the protein is on record. Note on this clonotype: Its antigen remains unidentified.

An approximately 2.6 ml peripheral blood sample was drawn into PAXgene tubes per donor and stored at -80°C. Total RNA was isolated from whole blood with the PAXgene blood miRNA kit on an automated QIAcube, without T cell sorting. Peripheral blood from monozygotic twin pairs, either concordant or discordant for inflammatory bowel disease, underwent deep TCRalpha and TCRbeta repertoire profiling that used unique molecular barcoding. Smoking habits were recorded for all twin pairs, and individuals were classified as current, former or never smokers. Receptor amplification or capture employed 5' RACE. For each TCR library, 3,500 to 4,000 ng of total RNA was used. For each sample, cDNA was synthesized in eight separate reactions using SMARTScribe reverse transcriptase. During cDNA synthesis, template switching introduced unique molecular identifiers that contained a 6-nucleotide sample barcode. TCRalpha and TCRbeta cDNA was amplified in two nested PCRs of roughly 17 and 9 cycles, and bead purification was carried out after each PCR. Before amplification, the cDNA was treated with uracil DNA-glycosylase and purified using the QIAquick PCR purification kit. In the second PCR, Illumina TruSeq-compatible adapters and sample-specific barcodes were added. Library quality and concentration were assessed using TapeStation and Qubit, and about 5 ng of each library was pooled. The pooled libraries were sequenced with 2 x 100 bp reads and custom sequencing primers on an Illumina HiSeq2500 single-index Rapid Run. In the source study's methods: MiGEC version 1.2.6 was used for UMI-based consensus assembly to correct PCR and sequencing errors. MiXCR version 2.1.1 was used to carry out V(D)J alignment, clonotype assembly and CDR3 extraction. Normalisation of gene usage, clonotype sharing and MAIT/NKT TCR abundance was achieved by analysing the top 1000, 10 000 and 20 000 clonotypes per sample. After downsampling to 27 000 UMIs, diversity was calculated as the inverse Simpson index using the vegan R package. Paired Mann-Whitney U tests on discordant twin pairs were used, with Benjamini-Hochberg multiple-testing correction. TCRdb reprocessed the reads and assigns one entry to each CDR3 protein sequence, leaving out DNA. These V and J calls rely on TCRdb rather than the paper's analysis. This sample's table contains approximately 140,000 distinct CDR3 sequences. In total, the top ten clones hold roughly 2.5% of the sample.

Sequences were obtained from blood. The rearranged segments are TRBV5-1 and TRBJ2-7; TCRdb indicates TRBD1, and absent DNA this call remains unverified. The TCR sequence derives from a human donor with ulcerative colitis or Crohn's disease, or a healthy co-twin of an affected twin (not recorded which). CDR3 loop: CASSFGSVGSRYEQYF. The CDR3 plus the reference TRBV5-1 and TRBJ2-7 genes for the other parts give the full variable domain: KAGVTQTPRYLIKTRGQQVTLSCSPISGHRSVSWYQQTPGQGLQFLFEYFSETQRNKGNFPGRFSGRQFSNSRSEMNVSTLELGDSALYLCASSFGSVGSRYEQYFGPGTRLTVT.